These T cell receptor beta chains were read from a single sample in a study of T cell changes during pregnancy in multiple sclerosis. This table comes from immunoSEQ multiplex PCR, and its TCRdb copy is limited to in-frame clones, with some not included. The data contain around 62,000 clones, 90% of them singletons. Sample: peripheral blood, taken in the third trimester of pregnancy. These receptors were collected from a female donor with multiple sclerosis, enrolled in a pregnancy study. Each CDR3 is given with its conserved first and last residue. Each record gives: D gene, J gene, V gene, CDR3 protein. A D gene is named only where the DNA matches it firmly.

>TRBD2|TRBJ2-3|TRBV18
CASSPQSGGSTDTQYF
>-|TRBJ2-1|TRBV5-4
CASRFGVGDNEQFF
>TRBD2|TRBJ2-2|TRBV19
CASRSRVKRETAGELFF
>-|TRBJ1-5|TRBV19
CASSILGGGNQPQHF
>-|TRBJ2-7|TRBV6-1
CASSAQKAGTPTFWREQYF
>-|TRBJ2-1|TRBV27
CASSLAGAQYNEQFF
>TRBD1|TRBJ1-2|TRBV29-1
CSATTGGNGYTF
>TRBD1|TRBJ2-7|TRBV27
CASSVQGASYEQYF
>TRBD1|TRBJ2-7|TRBV5-1
CASSYRTGDSYEQYF
>TRBD1|TRBJ1-6|TRBV7-9
CASSGQGEYNSPLHF
>TRBD1|TRBJ1-3|TRBV10-3
CAIRQGDSGNTIYF
>-|TRBJ1-1|TRBV2
CASSTELNTEAFF
>TRBD1|TRBJ1-2|TRBV7-9
CASSPLGGYYGYTF
>-|TRBJ2-6|TRBV16
CASSLTGSGANVLTF
>-|TRBJ1-2|TRBV6-5
CASSYVARGYGYTF
>TRBD2|TRBJ2-3|TRBV4-2
CASSYSGGAVLGTDTQYF
>-|TRBJ1-2|TRBV27
CASSLSPSRGYTF
>-|TRBJ1-1|TRBV28
CASSRKSLQGTEAFF
>TRBD1|TRBJ1-4|TRBV10-3
CAISPDRMNEKLFF
>-|TRBJ1-2|TRBV7-2
CASSFSESYGYTF
>-|TRBJ2-5|TRBV6-5
CASSYSGGQGETQYF
>TRBD1|TRBJ1-4|TRBV6-6
CASKSPAGGGEKLFF
>-|TRBJ2-3|TRBV27
CASSLKGGGTDTQYF
>-|TRBJ2-6|TRBV7-9
CASSPGDPLLFSGANVLTF
>TRBD2|TRBJ2-7|TRBV18
CASSPTSGGPLSYEQYF
>TRBD1|TRBJ2-2|TRBV30
CAWSRGRAGELFF
>-|TRBJ1-1|TRBV7-5
CVRSLALDAGESFF
>TRBD2|TRBJ2-3|TRBV5-1
CASSTNRLAGESDTQYF
>TRBD2|TRBJ2-5|TRBV5-6
CASSLRGVGETQYF
>-|TRBJ1-3|TRBV9
CASSQTSGQGYTIYF
>TRBD2|TRBJ2-1|TRBV7-6
CASSFRLAGVGEQFF
>-|TRBJ2-1|TRBV27
CASSLSTLNEQFF
>TRBD2|TRBJ2-1|TRBV28
CASSFSRAGEEFF
>-|TRBJ1-5|TRBV4-1
CASSQEEGNNQPQHF
>-|TRBJ1-1|TRBV10-1
CASSGGRTEAFF
>-|TRBJ1-1|TRBV2
CASRSEVRTNTEAFF
>-|TRBJ2-4|TRBV19
CASSIGSLSIQYF
>TRBD2|TRBJ2-2|TRBV4-1
CASSQSRYQAGGLWGELFF